This TCR beta chain derives from a study of shared clonotypes between healthy human individuals (TCRdb year 2020). For the wider study: Three men and a couple of women, aged 18 to 49 years, made up the cohort. Between about 0.8 and 9 billion PBMCs per donor were obtained by leukapheresis. For each donor, CD4 naive and CD4 memory were each given three plates, CD8 naive was given two plates, and CD8 memory was given one plate. The study deeply sequenced blood TCR repertoires of about 5 healthy adults to estimate repertoire size and the extent of clonotype sharing between individuals. Different laboratories and diverse techniques were used to prepare libraries and sequence TCR repertoires, to increase sequencing depth and limit assay-specific biases.

Relative to germline, V is 3 bases shorter and J is 6 bases shorter, with 14 bases between their ends. In the germline V gene, CDR1 corresponds to KGHSH and CDR2 to LQKENI. The CDR3 numbers 14 residues from cysteine through phenylalanine. Just the 42-base CDR3 DNA is kept, in frame starting at base 1. Here is what the overall study found, with its caveats: Based on pairwise subsampling, the degree of clonotype sharing among donors was expected to be affected by sequencing depth. The small number of donors limited the genetic and exposure-history diversity represented. Roughly 5% of naive CD4, around 4% of naive CD8, about 2.1% of memory CD4, and about 0.4% of memory CD8 clonotypes were shared across several donors. Clonotypes shared by all four sorted-subset donors showed higher generation probabilities than non-shared clonotypes. Only blood was sampled, and tissue TCR repertoires likely differ from those in blood. Rarefaction of sorted-subset datasets indicated incomplete sequencing despite the large sequencing depth. Naive subsets generally had larger estimated clonotype richness than memory subsets.

Notes on this clone: Its cognate antigen has yet to be identified. No much larger clone exists at a distance of one base, and base qualities are not known.

TCR CDR3 regions were amplified from genomic DNA by multiplex PCR using the deep immunoSEQ assay. Extracted genomic DNA from each cell subset was distributed evenly across all wells of several immunoSEQ 96-well plates, and each plate was treated as a replicate. For sorted subsets, approximately 0.2 ug of genomic DNA, equivalent to 25,000 to 30,000 T cell genomes, went into each replicate PCR. The purified libraries were quantified using a Qubit 3.0 fluorometer, sized with a Bioanalyzer 2100, and then quantified again using the KAPA Library Quantification kit. A separate single-read 150-cycle Illumina NextSeq 550 flow cell was used to sequence each immunoSEQ 96-well plate. Per the original workflow: Because only junctional sequences without quality scores were contained in the immunoSEQ output, filtering matching that applied to full-length reads could not be performed. To assign V/J genes and CDR3, sequences were annotated against IMGT germline references using PyIR, a Python wrapper for IgBLAST v1.9. Any read was removed if the V/J assignment was weak (E-value above 1e-6), the CDR3 was missing, or the read contained stop codons, out-of-frame junctions, or ambiguous translated residues. A V3J clonotype was defined by an identical inferred V gene, J gene, and CDR3 amino acid sequence. Percentage overlap between repertoires was calculated by dividing the number of shared unique clonotypes by the size of the smaller repertoire. Three approaches were used to assess repertoire richness: RTK rarefaction, the Chao1 estimator, and Recon v2.1 estimates of unobserved clonotypes. OLGA was used to compute generation probabilities for all TCRbeta clonotypes that the gDNA method yielded from a few donors. TCRdb holds this immuneACCESS table with in-frame rearrangements only. Some clones are missing; in checked studies, unresolved V genes explain under half, and the rest has no known cause. V, J and clone size derive from that table, while D and trimming were established from the DNA sequence. Present in this sample are about 2.4 million clones, 90% to 95% of which were seen just once. The leading ten clones occupy about 0.38% of the sample.

Donors were healthy HIV-negative adults with no recently reported acute infections or vaccinations. Every donor was a Caucasian adult residing in Nashville, Tennessee, USA. Magnetic negative selection was used to enrich CD4+ T cells, after which naive cells were positively selected on CD45RA and the negative fraction became the memory subset. Blood was obtained by leukapheresis, after which PBMCs were separated by Ficoll-Histopaque density gradient centrifugation and cryopreserved in liquid nitrogen vapor phase. Purity and quantity of every magnetically sorted T cell population were checked by analytical flow cytometry. Each sorted fraction had its genomic DNA isolated and then quantified by UV absorbance on a Nanodrop 2000c.

The TCR comes from a young man in good health. Some clones in this sample may be carry-over from other donors' samples. The rearrangement joined TRBV18 to TRBJ1-1, with no D gene named confidently. What was sequenced was naive CD4+ T cells from PBMCs. The sample's cell subset or site, from its label and the paper: CD45RA+ positively selected. CDR3 sequence: CASSPLVGVAEAFF. The DNA reads as follows: TGTGCCAGCTCACCCCTTGTTGGGGTCGCTGAAGCTTTCTTT.